Below, 21 T cell receptor beta chains from the same sample are listed, as sequenced in a study of blood T cell repertoires in COVID-19. Profiling relied on immunoSEQ multiplex PCR, and the TCRdb table lists in-frame clones only, not all of them. The data contain hundreds of thousands of clones, about 83% of them singletons. Sequenced sample: peripheral blood. The receptors come from a woman aged 45-65 years with acute or convalescent COVID-19.

The sample holds one count of this clone. The chain is built from TRBV5-1 and TRBJ1-5; TRBD1 matches at 10 bases. The CDR3 is made up of 13 amino acids. Germline-derived CDR1 and CDR2 are SGHRS and YFSETQ. V was clipped by 4 bases and J by 7 bases; unmatched bases: 2. This CDR3 reads CASSQDRGQPQHF. The DNA for the CDR3 is TGCGCCAGCAGCCAGGACAGGGGGCAGCCCCAGCATTTT.

This sequence joins TRBV6-5 and TRBJ1-6; TRBD1 aligns across 7 bases. The CDR3 totals 15 residues. J gave up 6 bases and V 5 bases, and 7 bases lay outside the gene matches. Germline V gene lookup returns CDR1 MNHEY and CDR2 SVGAGI. CDR3 in amino acids: CASSRQGGGNSPLHF. CDR3 DNA: TGTGCCAGCAGTCGCCAGGGGGGTGGTAATTCACCCCTCCACTTT.

The table lists this clone with a count of one. J is TRBJ2-3 and V is TRBV7-6; D is ambiguous. Germline assignment: CDR1 SGHVS and CDR2 FNYEAQ. The CDR3 has 14 amino acids. Trimming took off 5 bases at V and 0 bases at J, with 9 bases between the two ends. CDR3 sequence: CASSPKRSTDTQYF. CDR3 bases: TGTGCCAGCAGCCCTAAGAGAAGCACAGATACGCAGTATTTT.

The genes are TRBV3-1 (or the pseudogene TRBV3-2) and TRBJ1-1, with D perhaps TRBD1 (5 bases). The CDR3 spans 14 residues. Per the germline V gene, CDR1 is LGHDT and CDR2 is YNNKEL (reference sequence). V was trimmed by 0 bases and J by 5 bases, leaving 10 bases between them. This CDR3 reads CASSQDHRGTEAFF. For the CDR3, the DNA is TGTGCCAGCAGCCAAGATCATCGGGGGACTGAAGCTTTCTTT.

CDR3 amino acids: CASSQLAGQSTEAFF. The CDR3 DNA reads TGCGCCAGCAGCCAATTGGCGGGACAGAGTACTGAAGCTTTCTTT. This chain links TRBV4-1 with TRBJ1-1; 7 bases fit TRBD1. V dropped 2 bases and J dropped 5; count of bases not matched to a gene: 8. The CDR3 runs 15 residues. In germline, CDR1 is MGHRA, CDR2 YSYEKL.

This clone has just one count. V and J are TRBV13 and TRBJ1-2; the match to TRBD1 covers 9 bases. The CDR3 covers 14 residues. The V gene end was trimmed by 5 bases and the J gene end by 6 bases; junction bases not matched to a gene: 7. CDR1 PRHDT and CDR2 FYEKMQ come from the germline V gene (reference sequence). The DNA of the CDR3 is TGTGCCAGCAGCACCGGGACAGGGCGGGATGGCTACACCTTC. The encoded protein is CASSTGTGRDGYTF. Looking up the rest from reference TRBV13 and TRBJ1-2 gives the full variable domain: AAGVIQSPRHLIKEKRETATLKCYPIPRHDTVYWYQQGPGQDPQFLISFYEKMQSDKGSIPDRFSAQQFSDYHSELNMSSLELGDSALYFCASSTGTGRDGYTFGSGTRLTVV.

This clone appeared a single time. The rearrangement links TRBV10-3 to TRBJ2-3, with 8 bases fitting TRBD2. This CDR3 is built from 15 residues. Germline V gene lookup returns CDR1 ENHRY and CDR2 SYGVKD. V was clipped by 7 bases and J by 1 base; unmatched bases: 7. CDR3 region: CAIKIPGGGTDTQYF. Written as DNA, the CDR3 is TGTGCCATCAAGATTCCGGGGGGGGGCACAGATACGCAGTATTTT.

The chain carries TRBV28 and TRBJ1-2; the match to TRBD1 covers 10 bases. J lost 0 bases, V lost 2 bases, and 15 bases had no gene match. This CDR3 has 20 residues. The V gene's germline CDR1 is MDHEN and CDR2 SYDVKM. CDR3 sequence: CASSLDPGQGPIRANYGYTF. CDR3 sequence (DNA): TGTGCCAGCAGTTTAGACCCGGGACAGGGGCCGATTCGTGCTAACTATGGCTACACCTTC.

The chain joins TRBV18 to TRBJ2-6; maybe TRBD1 (5 bases). The CDR3 extends over 15 amino acids. Germline V lookup: CDR1 KGHSH, CDR2 LQKENI. V lost 3 bases to trimming and J lost 2 bases, with 8 bases between them. CDR3 protein: CASSPYRTGANVLTF. The CDR3 coding sequence is TGTGCCAGCTCACCTTACAGGACTGGGGCCAACGTCCTGACTTTC.

The chain has TRBV10-3 and TRBJ1-6; a possible D gene is TRBD1 (6 bases). Germline assignment: CDR1 ENHRY and CDR2 SYGVKD. The CDR3 is 13 amino acids. The V end was cut by 6 bases, the J end by 10 bases, with 13 bases between. The CDR3 DNA is TGTGCCATCAGAAACAGGGAAGGCTCACCCCTCCACTTT. Protein: CAIRNREGSPLHF.

DNA of the CDR3: TGTGCCAGCAATGAGGGACAGCTCAATCAGCCCCAGCATTTT. It codes for CASNEGQLNQPQHF. The chain is built from TRBV27 and TRBJ1-5; 7 nucleotides match TRBD1. The CDR3 runs 14 residues. Germline CDR1 MNHEY, CDR2 SMNVEV (reference sequence). V lost 7 bases, J lost 3 bases, and 6 bases stayed unmatched.

About this clone itself: One junction end does not reproduce the germline sequence, and a read error may be involved. The chain carries TRBV2 and TRBJ1-1; possible D gene TRBD1, 6 bases. Looked up from germline, CDR1 is SNHLY and CDR2 is FYNNEI. The length of the CDR3 is 14 residues. The CDR3 sequence: CASRHRALNPEAFF. The DNA for the CDR3 is TGTGCCAGCAGACACAGGGCCCTGAACCCTGAAGCTTTCTTT.

The chain joins TRBV6-5 to TRBJ2-1, with TRBD2 identical over 8 bases. V lost 8 bases and J lost 4; bases outside the gene matches: 10. CDR1 is MNHEY, CDR2 SVGAGI, per germline. CDR3 length: 15 residues. The CDR3 spells CASQLAGRLYNEQFF. The CDR3 DNA reads TGTGCCAGCCAGTTAGCGGGGCGACTTTACAATGAGCAGTTCTTC.

This chain links TRBV2 with TRBJ1-2; maybe TRBD1 (6 bases). Germline V gene lookup returns CDR1 SNHLY and CDR2 FYNNEI. The V end lost 4 bases, the J end lost 6 bases, and 12 bases lay between the germline ends. The CDR3 runs to 13 residues. CDR3 nucleotides: TGTGCCAGCAGTGGTCAGGGGTCAGATGGCTACACCTTC. Its protein is CASSGQGSDGYTF.

A single count supports this clone. This chain uses TRBV28 with TRBJ1-5; D perhaps matches TRBD1 (5 bases). The CDR3 covers 14 residues. The ends were cut back, 7 bases at V and 3 bases at J, with 13 bases in the middle. Germline V lookup: CDR1 MDHEN, CDR2 SYDVKM. In DNA, the CDR3 is TGTGCCAGCACCATGGGGCAGATCAATCAGCCCCAGCATTTT. Translating it yields CASTMGQINQPQHF.

The chain couples TRBV6-5 to TRBJ2-1, with D perhaps TRBD2 (6 bases). The germline V gene encodes CDR1 MNHEY and CDR2 SVGAGI. V was clipped by 6 bases and J by 7 bases, with 16 bases between them. This CDR3 comprises 14 residues. This chain's CDR3 is CASRISGEGNEQFF. CDR3 nucleotide sequence: TGTGCCAGCAGGATATCGGGAGAAGGGAATGAGCAGTTCTTC.

The rearrangement joins TRBV9 to TRBJ2-3; 10 bases are shared with TRBD1. Trimming took 4 bases from V and 3 from J; bases not matched to a gene: 5. The CDR3 length is 15 residues. Germline V gene sequence: CDR1 SGDLS, CDR2 YYNGEE. The CDR3 is CASSSRDRGTDTQYF. As DNA, the CDR3 is TGTGCCAGCAGCTCCCGGGACAGGGGAACAGATACGCAGTATTTT.

The chain links TRBV28 to TRBJ2-5; D gene ambiguous. In germline, CDR1 is MDHEN, CDR2 SYDVKM. The CDR3 is made up of 11 amino acids. V was cut by 5 bases and J by 3 bases, with 4 bases left in between. The CDR3 sequence is CASSREETQYF. The CDR3 DNA is TGTGCCAGCAGTCGCGAAGAGACCCAGTACTTC. The variable domain in full, completed from reference TRBV28 and TRBJ2-5, reads DVKVTQSSRYLVKRTGEKVFLECVQDMDHENMFWYRQDPGLGLRLIYFSYDVKMKEKGDIPEGYSVSREKKERFSLILESASTNQTSMYLCASSREETQYFGPGTRLLVL.

The V call is TRBV6-5, the J call TRBJ1-2, with D possibly TRBD1 on 5 matching bases. Germline lookup yields CDR1 MNHEY and CDR2 SVGAGI. The CDR3 totals 14 residues. V was shortened by 7 bases and J by 4 bases, with 16 bases between the two germline ends. The CDR3 DNA is TGTGCCAGCATCCCAGGACAAGAACTCTATGGCTACACCTTC. Translating gives CASIPGQELYGYTF.

The chain couples TRBV5-1 to TRBJ1-3; D is perhaps TRBD1 (6 bases). Germline CDR1 and CDR2: SGHRS and YFSETQ. CDR3 size: 15 residues. Between the trimmed V and J ends, which lost 0 bases and 4 bases, there was a span of 11 bases. The CDR3 region is CASSLGRGAGNTIYF. CDR3 nucleotides: TGCGCCAGCAGCTTGGGCAGGGGTGCAGGAAACACCATATATTTT. The full variable domain, its missing parts supplied by reference TRBV5-1 and TRBJ1-3, is KAGVTQTPRYLIKTRGQQVTLSCSPISGHRSVSWYQQTPGQGLQFLFEYFSETQRNKGNFPGRFSGRQFSNSRSEMNVSTLELGDSALYLCASSLGRGAGNTIYFGEGSWLTVV.

The rearrangement links TRBV28 to TRBJ1-2, with a weak D call TRBD1 (5 bases). CDR3 length: 16 residues. Trimming stripped 5 bases from V and 0 bases from J, with 16 bases between. Germline-derived CDR1 and CDR2 are MDHEN and SYDVKM. CDR3 amino acids: CASSLYLKTANYGYTF. In DNA, the CDR3 is TGTGCCAGCAGTCTGTACCTTAAGACAGCTAACTATGGCTACACCTTC.